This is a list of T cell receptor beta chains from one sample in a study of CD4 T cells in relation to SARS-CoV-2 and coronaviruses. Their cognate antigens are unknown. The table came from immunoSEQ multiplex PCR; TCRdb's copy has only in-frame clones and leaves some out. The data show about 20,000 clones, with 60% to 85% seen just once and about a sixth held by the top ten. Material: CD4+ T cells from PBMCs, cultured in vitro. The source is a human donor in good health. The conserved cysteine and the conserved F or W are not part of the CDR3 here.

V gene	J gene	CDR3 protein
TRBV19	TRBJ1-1	ASRPGQGLWATEAF
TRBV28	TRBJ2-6	ASSHRGVGAGANVLT
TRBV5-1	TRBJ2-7	ASSAGGYYEQY
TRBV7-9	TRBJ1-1	ASSSQPTDNMNTEAF
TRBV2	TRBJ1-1	ASSGGLLNTEAF
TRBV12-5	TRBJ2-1	ASGLYSYNEQF
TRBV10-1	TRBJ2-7	ASSWTGTPPYEQY
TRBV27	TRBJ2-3	ASRNLGRSRTDTQY
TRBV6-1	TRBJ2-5	ASSEPRELDETQY
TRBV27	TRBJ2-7	ASSPPTGWEQY
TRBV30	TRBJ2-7	AWRSDSPYEQY
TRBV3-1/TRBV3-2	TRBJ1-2	ASSGTIGSWEDGYT
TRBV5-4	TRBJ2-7	ASSAQGASYEQY
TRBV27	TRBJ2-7	ASSPTTWTGGFSHYEQY
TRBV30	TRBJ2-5	ALDRTSQETQY
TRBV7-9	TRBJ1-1	ASLRVDTEAF
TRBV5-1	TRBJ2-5	ASSPTGGGETQY
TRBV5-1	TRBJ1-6	ASSLTEANSPLH
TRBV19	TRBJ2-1	ASSIRDSSHEQF
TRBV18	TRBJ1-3	ASSPGDSGNTIY
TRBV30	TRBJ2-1	AALRGTQYYNEQF
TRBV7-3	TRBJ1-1	ASSLEGRTEAF
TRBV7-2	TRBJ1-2	ASSDLVGTGGGYT
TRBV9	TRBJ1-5	ASSVGVGIGNQPQH
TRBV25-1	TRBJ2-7	ASSEGWGYEQY
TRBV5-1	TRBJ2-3	ASRRGRGALRGYSTDTQY
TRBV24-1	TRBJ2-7	ATSGGSYEQY
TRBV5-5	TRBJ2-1	ASSLTPGPRDNEQF
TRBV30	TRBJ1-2	ASDRGDYGYT
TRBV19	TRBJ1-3	ASSKGNTIY
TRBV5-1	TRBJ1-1	ASSSGAGTEAF
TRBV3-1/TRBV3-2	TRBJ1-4	ASSTAPATNEKLF
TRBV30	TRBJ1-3	AWKQSSGNTIY
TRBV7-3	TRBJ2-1	ASSLSSDEQF
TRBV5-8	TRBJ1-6	ASSQRQGGEDSPLH
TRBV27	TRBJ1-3	ASSLQGRSSGNTIY
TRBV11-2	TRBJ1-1	ASSADRVVAF
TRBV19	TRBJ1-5	ASSIVEGIQPQH
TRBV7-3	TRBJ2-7	ASSLTGRGEQY
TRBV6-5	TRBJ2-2	ASSVTANTGELF
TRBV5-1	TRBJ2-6	ASSLGVFQSGANVLT